One and the same sample provided the 17 T cell receptor beta chains below, sequenced in a study of control samples from healthy donors and cancer patients. The table came from immunoSEQ multiplex PCR; TCRdb's copy has only in-frame clones and leaves some out. This repertoire shows 150,000 to 200,000 clones, around 96% found once; its top ten account for 8.5%. The specimen sequenced was blood. These receptors were obtained from a middle-aged woman in good health.

The chain joins TRBV3-1 (or the pseudogene TRBV3-2) to TRBJ2-1; 7 positions agree with TRBD1. Germline V CDR1 and CDR2: LGHDT, YNNKEL (reference sequence). The CDR3 length is 18 residues. V lost 0 bases and J lost 4; bases outside the gene matches: 12. This CDR3 reads CASSQDRDSLYLYNEQFF. In DNA form, the CDR3 reads TGTGCCAGCAGCCAAGACCGGGACAGCCTTTACCTTTACAATGAGCAGTTCTTC.

The V gene is TRBV20-1, the J gene TRBJ2-3, with 8 bases that match TRBD2. Germline V CDR1 and CDR2: DFQATT, SNEGSKA (reference sequence). The CDR3 is 15 amino acids. The V segment lost 5 bases and the J segment 3 bases; nucleotides outside the gene matches: 10. The CDR3 DNA reads TGCAGTGCTGGTGTGATAGCGGGAAGGACAGATACGCAGTATTTT. As protein: CSAGVIAGRTDTQYF.

The chain recombines TRBV5-6 with TRBJ2-2; D ambiguous. The CDR3 covers 12 residues. V was shortened by 3 bases and J by 5 bases, with 5 bases between the two germline ends. Per germline, CDR1 SGHDT and CDR2 YYEEEE. This CDR3 reads CASSSPTGELFF. In DNA, the CDR3 is TGTGCCAGCAGCTCTCCGACCGGGGAGCTGTTTTTT.

The genes are TRBV7-3 and TRBJ1-1; no firm D call. CDR1 and CDR2 from the germline V gene are SGHTA and FQGTGA. The V end was cut by 2 bases, the J end by 0 bases, with 10 bases between. This CDR3 has 15 amino acids. This chain's CDR3 is CASSLLGLLNTEAFF. The CDR3 nucleotides are TGTGCCAGCAGCTTACTAGGCCTTCTGAACACTGAAGCTTTCTTT.

This sequence joins TRBV9 and TRBJ2-1, with no clear D. The germline V and J ends were trimmed by 3 bases and 5 bases, with 9 bases remaining between them. CDR3 size: 13 residues. CDR1 is SGDLS, CDR2 YYNGEE, per germline. CDR3 region: CASSADIHNEQFF. CDR3 bases: TGTGCCAGCAGCGCTGACATACACAATGAGCAGTTCTTC.

The sample holds one count of this clone. J is TRBJ1-2 and V is TRBV19; D may be TRBD1 (6 bases). The CDR3 is 17 residues long. Germline assignment: CDR1 LNHDA and CDR2 SQIVND (reference sequence). V lost 3 bases, J lost 4 bases, and 21 bases lay in between. CDR3 sequence reads: CASSMNREPILGYGYTF. In DNA, the CDR3 is TGTGCCAGTAGTATGAACAGGGAGCCGATATTGGGCTATGGCTACACCTTC.

The CDR3 bases are TGTGCCAGCAGTGAATTAGCTAGCGGGAGTTTTGAGCAGTTCTTC. This translates into CASSELASGSFEQFF. The chain links TRBV2 to TRBJ2-1, with 10 bases matching TRBD2. Trimming removed 2 bases from V and 9 bases from J; junction bases left unmatched: 7. The CDR3 covers 15 residues. Per the germline V gene, CDR1 is SNHLY and CDR2 is FYNNEI. The complete variable domain, with remaining parts taken from reference TRBV2 and TRBJ2-1, reads EPEVTQTPSHQVTQMGQEVILRCVPISNHLYFYWYRQILGQKVEFLVSFYNNEISEKSEIFDDQFSVERPDGSNFTLKIRSTKLEDSAMYFCASSELASGSFEQFFGPGTRLTVL.

The chain is built from TRBV6-2 or TRBV6-3 and TRBJ2-7, with D perhaps matching TRBD2 (5 bases). V dropped 0 bases and J dropped 5 bases, with 14 bases sitting between them. The CDR3 is 15 residues long. Germline V gene data show CDR1 as MNHEY and CDR2 as SVGEGT. Written as DNA, the CDR3 is TGTGCCAGCAGTTACTCTGAGCAGGCGGGCAACGAGCAGTACTTC. Protein: CASSYSEQAGNEQYF.

The rearrangement links TRBV12-5 to TRBJ1-5, with TRBD1 matching over 7 bases. Trimming removed 5 bases from V and 5 bases from J; junction bases left unmatched: 6. The germline V gene encodes CDR1 LGHNT and CDR2 FRNRAP. The CDR3 runs to 14 residues. CDR3 nucleotide sequence: TGTGCTAGTGGTCAGGGACAGACACATCAGCCCCAGCATTTT. It specifies CASGQGQTHQPQHF.

The chain links TRBV10-1 to TRBJ2-2; 7 positions agree with TRBD1. Germline values: CDR1 WNHNN, CDR2 SYGVQD (reference sequence). The CDR3 runs 14 residues. The ends lost 5 bases at V and 6 bases at J; junction bases unmatched: 6. CDR3 coding DNA: TGCGCCAGCAGTCGGGACAGAGGTTCCGGGGAGCTGTTTTTT. It encodes CASSRDRGSGELFF.

V is TRBV6-1 and J is TRBJ2-6; D remains unclear. Trimming removed 2 bases at V and 0 bases at J, with 14 bases between. Germline assignment: CDR1 MNHNS and CDR2 SASEGT. This CDR3 is built from 18 residues. Here the CDR3 DNA reads TGTGCCAGCAGTGAAAACCCAATCCGAAGCTCTGGGGCCAACGTCCTGACTTTC. It specifies CASSENPIRSSGANVLTF.

The chain carries TRBV29-1 and TRBJ1-2; 7 nucleotides align to TRBD1. Per germline, CDR1 SQVTM and CDR2 ANQGSEA. CDR3 length: 12 amino acids. Germline trimming cut 5 bases from V and 6 bases from J; bases unmatched to any gene: 6. The CDR3 loop reads CSVQDRSHGYTF. The CDR3 nucleotides are TGCAGCGTTCAGGACAGGTCCCATGGCTACACCTTC. Full variable domain (rest looked up from reference TRBV29-1 and TRBJ1-2): SAVISQKPSRDICQRGTSLTIQCQVDSQVTMMFWYRQQPGQSLTLIATANQGSEATYESGFVIDKFPISRPNLTFSTLTVSNMSPEDSSIYLCSVQDRSHGYTFGSGTRLTVV.

The chain links TRBV5-1 to TRBJ2-7; 10 positions match TRBD1. Germline loops: CDR1 SGHRS, CDR2 YFSETQ. The length of the CDR3 is 15 residues. V lost 4 bases, J lost 3 bases, and 7 bases stayed unmatched. The CDR3 loop is CASSLQRDRGYEQYF. In DNA form, the CDR3 reads TGCGCCAGCAGCCTACAGCGGGACAGGGGCTACGAGCAGTACTTC.

This CDR3 is CASSYDWGDSTEAFF. CDR3 sequence (DNA): TGTGCCAGCAGTTACGATTGGGGGGACAGCACTGAAGCTTTCTTT. The V call is TRBV6-5, the J call TRBJ1-1; TRBD1 matches 7 bases. This CDR3 is built from 15 residues. Trimming cost V 2 bases and J 4 bases; bases outside gene matches: 7. Germline V gene data show CDR1 as MNHEY and CDR2 as SVGAGI.

The rearrangement joins TRBV27 to TRBJ2-7; weak D call: TRBD2 (6 bases). This CDR3 contains 15 residues. Germline V lookup: CDR1 MNHEY, CDR2 SMNVEV (reference sequence). Trimming pared 7 bases from V and 0 bases from J, leaving 16 bases between. The CDR3 nucleotides read TGTGCCAGCATCGGGGGACCAACCCGCTCCTACGAGCAGTACTTC. Encoded protein: CASIGGPTRSYEQYF.

V usage is TRBV24-1 and J usage is TRBJ1-1; D is undetermined. Trimming took off 4 bases at V and 1 base at J, with 9 bases between the two ends. CDR1 is KGHDR and CDR2 is SFDVKD in the germline V gene. The CDR3 loop spans 14 amino acids. This CDR3 is CATSERTGNTEAFF. The CDR3 region has the DNA TGTGCCACCAGTGAACGGACGGGGAACACTGAAGCTTTCTTT.

J is TRBJ2-7 and V is TRBV5-1, with 11 bases that match TRBD1. The CDR3 runs to 17 residues. The V gene end was trimmed by 1 base and the J gene end by 2 bases; junction bases not matched to a gene: 8. Germline V gene data show CDR1 as SGHRS and CDR2 as YFSETQ. The CDR3 DNA is TGCGCCAGCAGCTTGATTCCGGGGACAGGGGGGGCCTACGAGCAGTACTTC. Protein: CASSLIPGTGGAYEQYF.